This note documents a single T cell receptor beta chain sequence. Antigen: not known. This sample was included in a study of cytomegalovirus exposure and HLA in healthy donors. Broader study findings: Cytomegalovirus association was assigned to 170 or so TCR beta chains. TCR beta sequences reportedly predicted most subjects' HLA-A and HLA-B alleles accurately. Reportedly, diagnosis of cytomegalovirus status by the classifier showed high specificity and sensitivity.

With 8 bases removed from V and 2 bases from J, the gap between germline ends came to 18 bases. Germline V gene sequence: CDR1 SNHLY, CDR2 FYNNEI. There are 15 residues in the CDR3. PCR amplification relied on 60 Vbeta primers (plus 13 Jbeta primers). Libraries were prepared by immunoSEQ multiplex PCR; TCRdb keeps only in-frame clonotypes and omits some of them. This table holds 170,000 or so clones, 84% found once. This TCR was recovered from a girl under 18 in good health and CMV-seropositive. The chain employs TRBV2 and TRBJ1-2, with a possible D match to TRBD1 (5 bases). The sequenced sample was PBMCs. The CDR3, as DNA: TGTGCCAGCTACCTGGGTCCAGGGCCAAACTATGGCTACACCTTC. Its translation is CASYLGPGPNYGYTF.